This T cell receptor (beta chain) was obtained from a study of cytomegalovirus exposure and HLA in healthy donors. PCR was performed using 60 Vbeta and 13 Jbeta primers. Using immunoSEQ multiplex PCR, the repertoire was profiled, and TCRdb retains in-frame clones only, with some absent. The profile shows 150,000 or so clones, about three quarters of them singletons. This CDR3 region has 17 residues. CDR1 MGHRA and CDR2 YSYEKL come from the germline V gene. Trimming stripped 2 bases from V and 2 bases from J, with 16 bases between. The sequence came from a female donor in good health and CMV-seronegative. Sequenced sample: PBMCs. The gene calls are TRBV4-1 and TRBJ2-1; D is possibly TRBD1 (5 bases). The CDR3 region is CASSQYQGRATYNEQFF. CDR3 nucleotides: TGCGCCAGCAGCCAATATCAGGGAAGGGCAACCTACAATGAGCAGTTCTTC.